These 22 T cell receptor beta chains were all obtained from the same sample, sequenced in a study of blood T cell repertoires in COVID-19. Some clones are missing from TCRdb's copy, which holds only in-frame ones; the method was immunoSEQ multiplex PCR. Of 150,000 to 200,000 clones listed, approximately 91% are singletons. Sequencing was done on a sample of peripheral blood. The origin of the receptors is a man aged 18 to 29 with COVID-19, enrolled during active disease.

The chain links TRBV27 to TRBJ2-1; maybe TRBD1 (5 bases). The ends were cut back, 5 bases at V and 9 bases at J, with 8 bases in the middle. The germline gives CDR1 MNHEY, CDR2 SMNVEV (reference sequence). The length of the CDR3 is 11 residues. In DNA, the CDR3 is TGTGCCAGCAGTAGGGGTGGTGAGCAGTTCTTC. The encoded protein is CASSRGGEQFF.

The chain uses TRBV19 and TRBJ2-5; 9 bases are a match to TRBD1. The length of the CDR3 is 15 residues. The germline V gene has CDR1 LNHDA and CDR2 SQIVND (reference sequence). The junction had 5 bases not matched to a gene; V was cut back by 4 bases and J by 2 bases. DNA for the CDR3: TGTGCCAGTAGTACGCCGGGACAGGGACAAGAGACCCAGTACTTC. It specifies CASSTPGQGQETQYF.

V usage is TRBV28 and J usage is TRBJ2-6; maybe TRBD2 (6 bases). Germline V gene lookup returns CDR1 MDHEN and CDR2 SYDVKM. The CDR3 loop spans 19 amino acids. The V gene lost 2 bases and the J gene lost 0 bases, with 17 bases spanning the gap. The CDR3 DNA follows: TGTGCCAGCAGTTTAAACCGCGGGGTAAGACTCTCTGGGGCCAACGTCCTGACTTTC. Translating it yields CASSLNRGVRLSGANVLTF.

This clone was counted once. V is TRBV25-1 and J is TRBJ1-1, with TRBD1 as a possible D gene (5 bases). This CDR3 spans 13 amino acids. Trimming took 6 bases from V and 4 from J, leaving 12 bases between them. The V gene's germline CDR1 is MGHDK and CDR2 SYGVNS. The CDR3 DNA reads TGTGCCAGCAGGACTGGAGGGACCACTGAAGCTTTCTTT. Protein product: CASRTGGTTEAFF.

Remarks on this clone: Other DNA sequences in this specimen translate into the identical CDR3. This rearrangement joins TRBV28 to TRBJ1-2; D perhaps matches TRBD1 (5 bases). CDR1 is MDHEN, CDR2 SYDVKM, per germline. CDR3 size: 12 residues. The V gene lost 3 bases and the J gene lost 5 bases, with 7 bases spanning the gap. Written as DNA, the CDR3 is TGTGCCAGCAGTTTGGGGGGATATGGCTACACCTTC. Encoded protein: CASSLGGYGYTF.

The chain links TRBV6-5 to TRBJ2-7; TRBD1 might be the D (6 bases). From germline, CDR1 is MNHEY and CDR2 SVGAGI. The CDR3 is 13 amino acids. The V gene lost 7 bases and the J gene lost 5 bases, with 15 bases spanning the gap. The CDR3 DNA is TGTGCCAGCATCCCCACCGGGACAAACGAGCAGTACTTC. Protein: CASIPTGTNEQYF.

The chain recombines TRBV21-1 with TRBJ2-1; the D segment call TRBD2 is taken from the table without a DNA check. TRBV21-1 is a documented pseudogene. The length of the CDR3 is 13 residues. CDR3 coding DNA: TGTGCCAGCAGCCATGAGGGGGGGACAGAGCAGTTCTTC. Residues: CASSHEGGTEQFF.

The chain carries TRBV6-5 and TRBJ1-1; D is unresolved. Trimming cost V 0 bases and J 1 base, with 9 bases left between them. Per germline, CDR1 MNHEY and CDR2 SVGAGI. This CDR3 is built from 15 residues. The CDR3 is CASSYSNSGNTEAFF. In DNA, the CDR3 is TGTGCCAGCAGTTACTCGAACAGTGGGAACACTGAAGCTTTCTTT.

The chain recombines TRBV15 with TRBJ2-3; tentative D call: TRBD1 (6 bases). Germline V gives CDR1 LNHNV, CDR2 YYDKDF (reference sequence). Trimming left V 5 bases short and J 4 bases short, with 10 bases between. This CDR3 is built from 13 residues. This CDR3 is CATSLPGADTQYF. CDR3 nucleotides: TGTGCCACCAGCCTACCAGGGGCAGATACGCAGTATTTT.

The chain employs TRBV28 and TRBJ1-2; TRBD1 aligns across 7 bases. The V gene end was trimmed by 2 bases and the J gene end by 1 base; junction bases not matched to a gene: 7. CDR1 is MDHEN and CDR2 is SYDVKM in the germline V gene. This CDR3 is 16 amino acids long. The DNA of the CDR3 is TGTGCCAGCAGTTTACTCGACAGGGACCTTAACTATGGCTACACCTTC. Translating gives CASSLLDRDLNYGYTF.

The chain joins TRBV5-5 to TRBJ2-7, with 7 positions matching TRBD2. The CDR3 runs 17 residues. Germline CDR1 and CDR2: SGHKS and YYEKEE (reference sequence). Trimming cost V 3 bases and J 0 bases; bases outside gene matches: 12. In DNA, the CDR3 is TGTGCCAGCAGCTCACGGGGGGTAACCGGGATCTCCTACGAGCAGTACTTC. Residues: CASSSRGVTGISYEQYF.

The chain links TRBV5-5 to TRBJ1-6, with TRBD1 matching over 7 bases. V dropped 5 bases and J dropped 4; count of bases not matched to a gene: 9. The CDR3 sequence is 16 residues long. Germline lookup yields CDR1 SGHKS and CDR2 YYEKEE (reference sequence). CDR3 in amino acids: CASRPTGTVYNSPLHF. CDR3 coding DNA: TGTGCCAGCAGACCTACCGGGACAGTTTATAATTCACCCCTCCACTTT.

This CDR3 reads CATQGGDLAGGPTNEQFF. As DNA, the CDR3 is TGTGCCACCCAGGGGGGGGATTTAGCGGGAGGTCCGACAAATGAGCAGTTCTTC. V and J are TRBV28 and TRBJ2-1; 10 bases are shared with TRBD2. Germline CDR1 is MDHEN and CDR2 is SYDVKM. Losses at the gene ends were 10 bases for V and 7 bases for J; bases not matched to a gene: 22. This CDR3 is 18 amino acids long.

The V call is TRBV6-6, the J call TRBJ1-2; possible D gene TRBD1, 5 bases. The CDR3 consists of 15 residues. Germline-derived CDR1 and CDR2 are MNHNY and SVGAGI (reference sequence). The V and J ends lost 0 bases and 3 bases respectively, with 11 bases between them. CDR3 nucleotide sequence: TGTGCCAGCAGTTACTCGAAAGGGACTCACTATGGCTACACCTTC. The encoded protein is CASSYSKGTHYGYTF.

This chain links TRBV3-1 (or the pseudogene TRBV3-2) with TRBJ1-5, with D tentatively TRBD1 (5 bases). The germline CDR1 and CDR2 sequences are LGHDT and YNNKEL (reference sequence). V lost 3 bases and J lost 1, with 10 bases in between. The CDR3 contains 15 residues. The CDR3, as DNA: TGTGCCAGCAGCCAGACAGTAGACAGCAATCAGCCCCAGCATTTT. This translates into CASSQTVDSNQPQHF.

There are a few counts of this clone. The chain has TRBV5-4 and TRBJ1-2; a possible D gene is TRBD1 (5 bases). V lost 4 bases and J 1 base, leaving 11 bases between the germline ends. Germline CDR1 and CDR2: SGHNT and YYREEE (reference sequence). The length of the CDR3 is 14 residues. For the CDR3, the DNA is TGTGCCAGCAGCAGGACAAGGGTTAACTATGGCTACACCTTC. Residues: CASSRTRVNYGYTF.

The DNA for the CDR3 is TGTGCCAGTAGTTGGGGACAGTGGGGCAATCAGCCCCAGCATTTT. Its protein is CASSWGQWGNQPQHF. The rearrangement joins TRBV19 to TRBJ1-5, with 7 positions matching TRBD1. CDR1 LNHDA and CDR2 SQIVND come from the germline V gene (reference sequence). The V and J ends lost 5 bases and 2 bases, in that order; junction bases with no gene match: 6. This CDR3 contains 15 residues. Filled out from reference TRBV19 and TRBJ1-5, the complete variable domain reads DGGITQSPKYLFRKEGQNVTLSCEQNLNHDAMYWYRQDPGQGLRLIYYSQIVNDFQKGDIAEGYSVSREKKESFPLTVTSAQKNPTAFYLCASSWGQWGNQPQHFGDGTRLSIL.

The chain is built from TRBV13 and TRBJ2-1; TRBD1 matches 7 bases. The V and J ends lost 4 bases and 2 bases, in that order; junction bases with no gene match: 8. CDR3 size: 16 residues. CDR1 is PRHDT, CDR2 FYEKMQ, per germline (reference sequence). The CDR3 reads CASSSRQGRTYNEQFF. CDR3 DNA: TGTGCCAGCAGCTCCCGACAGGGTAGGACCTACAATGAGCAGTTCTTC. Using reference TRBV13 and TRBJ2-1 for the parts outside the CDR3, the full variable domain is AAGVIQSPRHLIKEKRETATLKCYPIPRHDTVYWYQQGPGQDPQFLISFYEKMQSDKGSIPDRFSAQQFSDYHSELNMSSLELGDSALYFCASSSRQGRTYNEQFFGPGTRLTVL.

The CDR3 loop is CAVRQALYNSPLHF. DNA for the CDR3: TGTGCCGTACGGCAGGCTCTCTATAATTCACCCCTCCACTTT. This chain joins TRBV6-5 and TRBJ1-6; the D is unclear. The CDR3 sequence is 14 residues long. Germline V lookup: CDR1 MNHEY, CDR2 SVGAGI. The ends were cut back, 11 bases at V and 3 bases at J, with 14 bases in the middle.

The chain links TRBV15 to TRBJ2-1; D remains ambiguous. Germline-derived CDR1 and CDR2 are LNHNV and YYDKDF (reference sequence). The CDR3 loop spans 13 amino acids. V lost 1 base to trimming and J lost 4 bases, with 5 bases between them. The CDR3 DNA follows: TGTGCCACCAGCAGAGGGCAATACAATGAGCAGTTCTTC. Translation gives CATSRGQYNEQFF.

V gene TRBV10-3 combines with J gene TRBJ1-1; possibly TRBD1 for D (5 bases). This CDR3 contains 13 residues. Trimming stripped 0 bases from V and 10 bases from J, with 12 bases between. Germline V gene lookup returns CDR1 ENHRY and CDR2 SYGVKD. CDR3 region: CAISESEGSGAFF. CDR3 in DNA: TGTGCCATCAGTGAGTCGGAGGGGTCCGGAGCTTTCTTT.

The chain carries TRBV9 and TRBJ2-1; 8 bases match TRBD2. Per germline, CDR1 SGDLS and CDR2 YYNGEE. Trimming took 4 bases from V and 2 from J; bases not matched to a gene: 5. The CDR3 covers 15 residues. The CDR3, as DNA: TGTGCCAGCAGCTCTGAAGCGGGAGCCTACAATGAGCAGTTCTTC. This gives the protein CASSSEAGAYNEQFF.